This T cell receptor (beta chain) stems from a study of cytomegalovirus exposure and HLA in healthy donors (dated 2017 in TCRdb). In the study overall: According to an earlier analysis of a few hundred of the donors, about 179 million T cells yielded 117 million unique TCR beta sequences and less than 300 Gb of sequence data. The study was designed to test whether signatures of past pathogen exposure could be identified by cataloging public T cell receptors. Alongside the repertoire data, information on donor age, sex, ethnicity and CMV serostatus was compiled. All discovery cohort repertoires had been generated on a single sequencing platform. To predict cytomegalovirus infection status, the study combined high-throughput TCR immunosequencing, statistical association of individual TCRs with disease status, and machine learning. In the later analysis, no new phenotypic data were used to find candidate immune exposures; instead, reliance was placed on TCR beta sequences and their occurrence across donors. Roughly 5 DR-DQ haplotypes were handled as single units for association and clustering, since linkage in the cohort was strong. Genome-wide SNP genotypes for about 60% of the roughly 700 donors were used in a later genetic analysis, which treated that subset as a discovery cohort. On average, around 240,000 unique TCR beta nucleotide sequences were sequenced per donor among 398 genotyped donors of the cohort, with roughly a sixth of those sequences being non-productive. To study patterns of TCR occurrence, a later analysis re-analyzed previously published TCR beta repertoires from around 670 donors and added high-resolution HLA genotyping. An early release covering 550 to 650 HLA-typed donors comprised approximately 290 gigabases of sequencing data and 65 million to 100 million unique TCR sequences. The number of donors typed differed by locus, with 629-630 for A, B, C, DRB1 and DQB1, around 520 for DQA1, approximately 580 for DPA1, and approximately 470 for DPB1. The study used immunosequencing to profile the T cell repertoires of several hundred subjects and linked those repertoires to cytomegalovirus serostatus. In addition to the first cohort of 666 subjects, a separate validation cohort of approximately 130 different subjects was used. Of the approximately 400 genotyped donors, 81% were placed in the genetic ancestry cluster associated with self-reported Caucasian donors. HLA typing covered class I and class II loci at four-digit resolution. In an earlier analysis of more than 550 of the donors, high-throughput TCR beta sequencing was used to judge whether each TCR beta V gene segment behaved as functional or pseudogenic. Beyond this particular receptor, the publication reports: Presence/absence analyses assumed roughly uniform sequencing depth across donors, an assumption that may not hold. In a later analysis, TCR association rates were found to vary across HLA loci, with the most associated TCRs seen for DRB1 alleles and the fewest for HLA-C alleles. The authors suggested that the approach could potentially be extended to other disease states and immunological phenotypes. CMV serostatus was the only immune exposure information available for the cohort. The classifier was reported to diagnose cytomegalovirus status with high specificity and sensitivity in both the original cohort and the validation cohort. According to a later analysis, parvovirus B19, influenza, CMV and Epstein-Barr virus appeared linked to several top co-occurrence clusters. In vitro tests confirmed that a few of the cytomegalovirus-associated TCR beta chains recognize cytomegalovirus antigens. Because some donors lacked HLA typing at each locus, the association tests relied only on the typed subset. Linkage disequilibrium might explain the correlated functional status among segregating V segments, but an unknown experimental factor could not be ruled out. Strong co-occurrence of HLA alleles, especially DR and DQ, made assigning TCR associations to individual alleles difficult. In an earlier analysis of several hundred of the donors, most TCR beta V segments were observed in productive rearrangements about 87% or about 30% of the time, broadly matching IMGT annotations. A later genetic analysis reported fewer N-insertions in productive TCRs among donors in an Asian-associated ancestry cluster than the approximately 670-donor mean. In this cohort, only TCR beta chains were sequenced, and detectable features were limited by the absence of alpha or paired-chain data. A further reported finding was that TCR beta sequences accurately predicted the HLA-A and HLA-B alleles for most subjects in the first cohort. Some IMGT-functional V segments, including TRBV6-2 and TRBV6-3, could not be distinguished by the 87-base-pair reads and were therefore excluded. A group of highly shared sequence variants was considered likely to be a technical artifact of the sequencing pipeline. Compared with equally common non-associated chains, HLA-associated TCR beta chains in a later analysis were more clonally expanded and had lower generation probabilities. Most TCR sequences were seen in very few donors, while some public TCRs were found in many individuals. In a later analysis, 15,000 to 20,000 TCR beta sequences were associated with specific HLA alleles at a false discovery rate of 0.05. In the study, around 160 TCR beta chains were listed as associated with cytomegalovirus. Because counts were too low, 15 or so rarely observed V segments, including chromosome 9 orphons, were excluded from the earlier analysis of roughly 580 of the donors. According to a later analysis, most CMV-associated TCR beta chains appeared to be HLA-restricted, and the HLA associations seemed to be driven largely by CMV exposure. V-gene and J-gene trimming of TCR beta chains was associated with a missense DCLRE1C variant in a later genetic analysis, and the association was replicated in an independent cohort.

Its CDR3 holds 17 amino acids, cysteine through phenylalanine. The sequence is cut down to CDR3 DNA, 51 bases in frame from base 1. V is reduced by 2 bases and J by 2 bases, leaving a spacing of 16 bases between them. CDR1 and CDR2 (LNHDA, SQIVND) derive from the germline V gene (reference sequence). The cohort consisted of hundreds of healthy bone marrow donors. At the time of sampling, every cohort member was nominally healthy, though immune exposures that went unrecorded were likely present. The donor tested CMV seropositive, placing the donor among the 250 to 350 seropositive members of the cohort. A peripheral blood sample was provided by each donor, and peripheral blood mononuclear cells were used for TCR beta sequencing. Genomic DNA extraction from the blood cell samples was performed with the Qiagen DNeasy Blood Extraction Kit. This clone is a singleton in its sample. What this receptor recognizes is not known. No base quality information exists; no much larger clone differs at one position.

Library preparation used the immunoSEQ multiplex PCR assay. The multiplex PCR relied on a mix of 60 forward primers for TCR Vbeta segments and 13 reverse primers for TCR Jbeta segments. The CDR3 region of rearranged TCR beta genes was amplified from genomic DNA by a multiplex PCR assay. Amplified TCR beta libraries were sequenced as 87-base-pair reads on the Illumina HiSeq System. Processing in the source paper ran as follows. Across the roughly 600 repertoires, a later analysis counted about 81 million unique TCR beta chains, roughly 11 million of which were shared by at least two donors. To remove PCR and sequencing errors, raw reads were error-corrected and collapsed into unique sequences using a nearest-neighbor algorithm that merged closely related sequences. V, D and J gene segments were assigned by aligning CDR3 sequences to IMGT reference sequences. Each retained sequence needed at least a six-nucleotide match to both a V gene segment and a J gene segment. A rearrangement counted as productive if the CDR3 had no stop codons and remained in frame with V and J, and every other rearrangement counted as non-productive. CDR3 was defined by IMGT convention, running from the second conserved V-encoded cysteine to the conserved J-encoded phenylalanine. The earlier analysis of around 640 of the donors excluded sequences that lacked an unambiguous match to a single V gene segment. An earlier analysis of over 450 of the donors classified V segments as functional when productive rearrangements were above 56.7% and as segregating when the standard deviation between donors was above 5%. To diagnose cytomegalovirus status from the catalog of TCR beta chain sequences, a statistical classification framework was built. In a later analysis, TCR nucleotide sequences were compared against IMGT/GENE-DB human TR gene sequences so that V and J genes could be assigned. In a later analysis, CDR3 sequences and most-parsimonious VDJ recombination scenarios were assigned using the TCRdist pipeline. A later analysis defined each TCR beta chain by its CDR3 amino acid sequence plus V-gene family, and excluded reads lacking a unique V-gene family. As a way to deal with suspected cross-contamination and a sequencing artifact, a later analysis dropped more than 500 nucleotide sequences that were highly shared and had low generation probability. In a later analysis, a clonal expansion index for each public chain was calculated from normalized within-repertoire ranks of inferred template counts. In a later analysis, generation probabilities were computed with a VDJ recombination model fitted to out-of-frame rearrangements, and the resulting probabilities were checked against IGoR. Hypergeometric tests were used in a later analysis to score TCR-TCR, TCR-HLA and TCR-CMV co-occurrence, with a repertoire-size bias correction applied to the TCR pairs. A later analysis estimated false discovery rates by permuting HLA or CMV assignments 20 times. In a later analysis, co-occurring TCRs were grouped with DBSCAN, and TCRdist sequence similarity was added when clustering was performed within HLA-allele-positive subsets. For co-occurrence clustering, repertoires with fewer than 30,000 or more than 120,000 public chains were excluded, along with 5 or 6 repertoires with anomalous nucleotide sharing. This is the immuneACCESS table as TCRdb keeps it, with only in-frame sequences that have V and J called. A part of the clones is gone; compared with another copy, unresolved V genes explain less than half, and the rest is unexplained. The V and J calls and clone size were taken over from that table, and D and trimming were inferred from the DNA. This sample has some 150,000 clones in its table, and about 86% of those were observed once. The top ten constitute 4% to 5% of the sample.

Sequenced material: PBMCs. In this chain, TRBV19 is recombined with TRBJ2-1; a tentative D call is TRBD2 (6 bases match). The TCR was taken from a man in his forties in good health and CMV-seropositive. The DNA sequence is TGTGCCAGTAGTATACACCCAGGGAGGTCAACCTACAATGAGCAGTTCTTC. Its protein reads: CASSIHPGRSTYNEQFF.